This T cell receptor beta chain was documented in a study of blood T cell repertoires in COVID-19. Turning to the study itself: Nucleic acid was either cDNA or gDNA, and it came from T cells, B-cell-depleted T cells, or PBMCs.

Source study methods: Using reference gene primer amplification, nucleated cell counts were estimated. TCRdb's copy holds only in-frame clones and misses some; the assay was immunoSEQ multiplex PCR. That table is the source of V, J and clone size, and D and trimming were worked out from the DNA. The sample has about 330,000 clones, 80% to 90% seen once. Trimming cost V 6 bases and J 6 bases; bases outside gene matches: 12. CDR3 length: 15 residues. Germline-derived CDR1 and CDR2 are SGHDT and YYEEEE. The rearrangement links TRBV5-6 to TRBJ1-2; TRBD1 agrees at 9 bases. This TCR derives from a man aged 25-45 years with COVID-19, enrolled during active disease. Sequenced sample: peripheral blood. The CDR3 DNA follows: TGTGCCAGCACCGAATCCGGGACAGGGAGCGATGGCTACACCTTC. Translating it yields CASTESGTGSDGYTF.